Shown below are 13 T cell receptor beta chains from a single sample sequenced in a study of T cell repertoires in cytomegalovirus infection. TCRdb re-derived calls from the reads in MiXCR, one entry per CDR3 protein. Of 200,000 or so distinct CDR3 sequences listed, roughly 28% are singletons. The sequencing input was PBMCs. These receptors were collected from a human donor in good health (CMV status not recorded). Some clones in this sample may be carry-over from other donors' samples.

This chain connects TRBV7-2 to TRBJ2-7; 11 bases are a match to TRBD1. J gave up 3 bases and V 8 bases, and 9 bases lay outside the gene matches. Germline assignment: CDR1 SGHTA and CDR2 FQGNSA. This CDR3 region has 15 residues. CDR3 in DNA: TGTGCCAGCGCTTACCCCGGGACAGGGGGCTACGAGCAGTACTTC. Amino acids: CASAYPGTGGYEQYF.

This chain connects TRBV7-2 to TRBJ1-5; D is ambiguous. Trimming removed 2 bases from V and 5 bases from J, with 10 bases in between. CDR3 size: 14 residues. The germline gives CDR1 SGHTA, CDR2 FQGNSA. CDR3 sequence (DNA): TGTGCCAGCAGCTTACCCGGAGGTTATCAGCCCCAGCATTTT. Its translation: CASSLPGGYQPQHF.

The count of this clonotype is one. This clone may be a read error of a much larger clone one base away. The chain has TRBV7-2 and TRBJ1-2; unclear D gene. Between the trimmed V and J ends, which lost 5 bases and 4 bases, there was a span of 11 bases. CDR1 is SGHTA, CDR2 FQGNSA, per germline. This CDR3 comprises 13 residues. The DNA of the CDR3 is TGTGCCAGCAGCACGGACTTCATCTATGGCTACACCTTC. As protein: CASSTDFIYGYTF.

This clonotype occurred many times. This chain joins TRBV7-2 and TRBJ1-2; TRBD1 agrees at 9 bases. CDR1 and CDR2 from the germline V gene are SGHTA and FQGNSA. J lost 2 bases, V lost 5 bases, and 9 bases had no gene match. This CDR3 comprises 16 residues. The CDR3 loop reads CASSPMNRGRNYGYTF. As DNA, the CDR3 is TGTGCCAGCAGCCCCATGAACAGGGGGCGCAACTATGGCTACACCTTC. Full variable domain (missing parts from reference TRBV7-2 and TRBJ1-2): GAGVSQSPSNKVTEKGKDVELRCDPISGHTALYWYRQSLGQGLEFLIYFQGNSAPDKSGLPSDRFSAERTGGSVSTLTIQRTQQEDSAVYLCASSPMNRGRNYGYTFGSGTRLTVV.

This clonotype was seen only a few times. The rearrangement joins TRBV20-1 to TRBJ2-7; D is perhaps TRBD2 (5 bases). The germline CDR1 and CDR2 sequences are DFQATT and SNEGSKA (reference sequence). V gave up 0 bases and J gave up 6 bases, with 12 bases separating them. The CDR3 has 13 residues. This CDR3 is CSAREGRGAEQYF. The CDR3 DNA follows: TGCAGTGCTAGAGAGGGCCGGGGAGCCGAGCAGTACTTC.

This clonotype was found a few times. The V call is TRBV7-2, the J call TRBJ2-3; D remains unclear. V was pared by 6 bases and J by 0 bases, with 7 bases between. The CDR3 sequence is 13 residues long. Germline V CDR1 and CDR2: SGHTA, FQGNSA. The CDR3 reads CASSQISTDTQYF. CDR3 nucleotides: TGTGCCAGCAGTCAGATCAGCACAGATACGCAGTATTTT.

The V and J genes are TRBV28 and TRBJ1-3; no clear D gene. Trimming removed 7 bases at V and 2 bases at J, with 21 bases between. The germline CDR1 and CDR2 sequences are MDHEN and SYDVKM. The CDR3 runs to 17 residues. The CDR3 loop reads CASNPTSGLRAGNTIYF. The CDR3 coding sequence is TGTGCCAGCAATCCCACATCCGGGCTCCGAGCTGGAAACACCATATATTTT.

The chain is built from TRBV7-2 and TRBJ1-5; 8 bases agree with TRBD1. The CDR3 is 15 residues long. The V segment lost 1 base and the J segment 5 bases; nucleotides outside the gene matches: 4. Germline V gene data show CDR1 as SGHTA and CDR2 as FQGNSA. Here the CDR3 reads CASSLGQGRDQPQHF. The CDR3, as DNA: TGTGCCAGCAGCTTAGGACAGGGGCGAGATCAGCCCCAGCATTTT.

The table lists this clonotype with a count of one. The chain links TRBV13 to TRBJ2-4; D perhaps matches TRBD2 (7 bases). The CDR3 is made up of 16 amino acids. Germline CDR1 is PRHDT and CDR2 is FYEKMQ (reference sequence). The ends were cut back, 1 base at V and 9 bases at J, with 19 bases in the middle. In nucleotides, the CDR3 is TGTGCCAGCAGCTTAGTAGGCGGGGGCCTGTACAGCATTCAGTACTTC. Amino acid sequence: CASSLVGGGLYSIQYF. The whole variable domain, remainder taken from reference TRBV13 and TRBJ2-4, is AAGVIQSPRHLIKEKRETATLKCYPIPRHDTVYWYQQGPGQDPQFLISFYEKMQSDKGSIPDRFSAQQFSDYHSELNMSSLELGDSALYFCASSLVGGGLYSIQYFGAGTRLSVL.

This clonotype came up a few times. This CDR3 is CASSPTKGEGNQPQHF. Written as DNA, the CDR3 is TGTGCCAGCAGCCCAACGAAGGGAGAGGGCAATCAGCCCCAGCATTTT. The chain couples TRBV7-8 to TRBJ1-5; no clear D gene. CDR3 size: 16 residues. Between the trimmed V and J ends, which lost 5 bases and 2 bases, there was a span of 16 bases. From germline, CDR1 is SGHVS and CDR2 FQNEAQ.

The sample holds one count of this clonotype. The chain recombines TRBV14 with TRBJ1-5, with a weak D call TRBD1 (5 bases). Germline V gene sequence: CDR1 SGHDN, CDR2 FVKESK. Trimming took 1 base from V and 2 from J, leaving 12 bases between them. The CDR3 spans 16 residues. CDR3 residues: CASSQGGGRGNQPQHF. The CDR3 coding sequence is TGTGCCAGCAGCCAAGGCGGGGGTAGGGGCAATCAGCCCCAGCATTTT.

This clonotype was seen only once. The chain has TRBV28 and TRBJ1-4, with 8 positions matching TRBD1. The germline V gene encodes CDR1 MDHEN and CDR2 SYDVKM. Unmatched junction bases numbered 3, after V lost 3 bases and J lost 0 bases. CDR3 length: 16 residues. The CDR3, as DNA: TGTGCCAGCAGTTTTGGACAGGGAGCAACTAATGAAAAACTGTTTTTT. Amino acids: CASSFGQGATNEKLFF.

This rearrangement joins TRBV4-3 to TRBJ2-3; 8 nucleotides match TRBD2. Germline-derived CDR1 and CDR2 are LGHNA and YSLEER. V lost 6 bases and J lost 3; bases outside the gene matches: 11. This CDR3 comprises 16 residues. CDR3 residues: CASSSIQASGTDTQYF. In nucleotides, the CDR3 is TGCGCCAGCAGTTCTATCCAGGCTAGCGGGACAGATACGCAGTATTTT.